This TCR beta chain was captured in a study of T cells after yellow fever vaccination. TCRdb itself ran the 5' RACE reads through MiXCR, one entry per CDR3 protein. Seen here are a few hundred thousand distinct CDR3 sequences, around a sixth observed once, and the top ten hold 17%. The CDR3 covers 13 residues. CDR1 and CDR2 from the germline V gene are SQVTM and ANQGSEA. Between the trimmed V and J ends, which lost 3 bases and 4 bases, there was a span of 12 bases. The chain employs TRBV29-1 and TRBJ2-5; no firm D call. The TCR comes from a man aged 18 to 29 who received the YFV17D yellow fever vaccine. The sequences come from PBMCs, collected about 5 days after the first yellow fever vaccination. The DNA of the CDR3 is TGCAGCGTTGAGAGGTCGGCGGCAGAGACCCAGTACTTC. Amino acids: CSVERSAAETQYF.